This is a list of T cell receptor beta chains from one sample in a study of blood T cell repertoires in COVID-19. The table came from immunoSEQ multiplex PCR; TCRdb's copy has only in-frame clones and leaves some out. The table records 150,000 to 200,000 clones, 75% to 90% of them present only once. The sample was PBMCs or T cells enriched from blood (not recorded which). The receptors originated from a man aged 40-49 years who had recovered from COVID-19. CDR3s include the opening cysteine and the closing phenylalanine or tryptophan. The D gene is left open where the match is weak. Size tells how often a clone was seen (once, few, many) or the class of an expanded clone, and some rows leave it out.

V gene	J gene	clone size	D gene	CDR3 DNA	CDR3 protein
TRBV25-1	TRBJ2-5	many	-	TGTGCCAGCAGTATACACAGGGACCAAGAGACCCAGTACTTC	CASSIHRDQETQYF
TRBV29-1	TRBJ1-4	-	-	TGCAGCGCTCTTCGGGTTGAAAAACTGTTTTTT	CSALRVEKLFF
TRBV5-4	TRBJ2-7	-	TRBD1	TGTGCCAGCAGCTCCGGGACAGGGGTATACGAGCAGTACTTC	CASSSGTGVYEQYF
TRBV7-8	TRBJ2-2	-	-	TGTGCCAGCAGCTCCAACCAGGGGCGAGCAAACACCGGGGAGCTGTTTTTT	CASSSNQGRANTGELFF
TRBV14	TRBJ2-7	-	-	TGTGCCAGCAGCCCTCGGACAGTAGGCTACGAGCAGTACTTC	CASSPRTVGYEQYF
TRBV5-1	TRBJ2-5	-	TRBD2	TGCGCCAGCAGCTTCGGCGGGGGGCCTCAAGAGACCCAGTACTTC	CASSFGGGPQETQYF
TRBV19	TRBJ1-5	-	-	TGTGCCAGTAGTATCTCTGGGGGGGGGAATCAGCCCCAGCATTTT	CASSISGGGNQPQHF
TRBV6-5	TRBJ2-4	-	TRBD1	TGTGCCAGCAGTTTAACAGGGGAGCTTAACATTCAGTACTTC	CASSLTGELNIQYF
TRBV18	TRBJ2-4	-	TRBD1	TGTGCCAGCTCACCCAATCCGGACAGGGGAAACATTCAGTACTTC	CASSPNPDRGNIQYF
TRBV21-1	TRBJ2-3	-	-	TGTGCCAGCAGCAAAGCGCAAGCGGGAGGCACAGATACGCAGTATTTT	CASSKAQAGGTDTQYF
TRBV12-5	TRBJ1-2	-	-	TGTGCTAGTGGTTTGACAGATCTCTATGGCTACACCTTC	CASGLTDLYGYTF
TRBV19	TRBJ1-2	-	-	TGTGCCAGTAGTATGGCCACGACGGGTGGCTACACCTTC	CASSMATTGGYTF
TRBV6-5	TRBJ2-7	-	-	TGTGCCAGCAGTTACTCGAATCGACAGTCCTACGAGCAGTACTTC	CASSYSNRQSYEQYF
TRBV9	TRBJ1-2	once	-	TGTGCCAGCAGGAACAGGGATTCCTATGGCTACACCTTC	CASRNRDSYGYTF
TRBV7-9	TRBJ1-1	-	-	TGTGCCAGCAGCAAAACGGGGGGCAGGACTGAAGCTTTCTTT	CASSKTGGRTEAFF
TRBV5-5	TRBJ2-5	-	TRBD2	TGTGCCAGCAGCCGTCGAGGAGGGGAGGGAGAGACCCAGTACTTC	CASSRRGGEGETQYF
TRBV28	TRBJ1-1	-	-	TGTGCCAGCAGACCAGCGGGCACTGAAGCTTTCTTT	CASRPAGTEAFF
TRBV7-9	TRBJ1-1	once	-	TGTGCCAGCAGCTGGGGCGTTTTGAAGGCTCTGACCGGAGCTTTCTTT	CASSWGVLKALTGAFF
TRBV7-2	TRBJ2-1	-	TRBD2	TGTGCCAGCAGCCTGACTAGCGGGGGATACAATGAGCAGTTCTTC	CASSLTSGGYNEQFF
TRBV25-1	TRBJ1-1	-	TRBD1	TGTGCCAGCAGTGAAATTGGGGGACAGGGGAAAGCTTTCTTT	CASSEIGGQGKAFF
TRBV11-2	TRBJ2-3	-	-	TGTGCCAGCGGTTCCGGTGATACGCAGTATTTT	CASGSGDTQYF
TRBV5-5	TRBJ2-7	-	TRBD1	TGTGCCAGCACTCGACAGGGCGCCTACGAGCAGTACTTC	CASTRQGAYEQYF
TRBV15	TRBJ1-4	-	TRBD1	TGTGCCACCAGCAGAGTCAGGGGGCGAACTAATGAAAAACTGTTTTTT	CATSRVRGRTNEKLFF
TRBV9	TRBJ2-1	-	-	TGTGCCAGCAGCCTAACGCCCGACACTTACAATGAGCAGTTCTTC	CASSLTPDTYNEQFF
TRBV28	TRBJ2-7	-	-	TGTGCCAGCAGTTTAGGACAGACCTACGAGCAGTACTTC	CASSLGQTYEQYF
TRBV19	TRBJ1-5	-	-	TGTGCCAGTAGTATTACAGCAGGGTCCAGCAATCAGCCCCAGCATTTT	CASSITAGSSNQPQHF
TRBV13	TRBJ2-1	-	-	TGTGCCAGCAGCTTCAGGAGGGGTGAGCAGTTCTTC	CASSFRRGEQFF
TRBV30	TRBJ1-3	once	-	TGTGCCTCTCGTTTTAGCTCTGGAAACACCATATATTTT	CASRFSSGNTIYF
TRBV7-9	TRBJ1-3	-	TRBD1	TGTGCCAGCAGCTTAGCTGGGACAGTTGGAAACACCATATATTTT	CASSLAGTVGNTIYF